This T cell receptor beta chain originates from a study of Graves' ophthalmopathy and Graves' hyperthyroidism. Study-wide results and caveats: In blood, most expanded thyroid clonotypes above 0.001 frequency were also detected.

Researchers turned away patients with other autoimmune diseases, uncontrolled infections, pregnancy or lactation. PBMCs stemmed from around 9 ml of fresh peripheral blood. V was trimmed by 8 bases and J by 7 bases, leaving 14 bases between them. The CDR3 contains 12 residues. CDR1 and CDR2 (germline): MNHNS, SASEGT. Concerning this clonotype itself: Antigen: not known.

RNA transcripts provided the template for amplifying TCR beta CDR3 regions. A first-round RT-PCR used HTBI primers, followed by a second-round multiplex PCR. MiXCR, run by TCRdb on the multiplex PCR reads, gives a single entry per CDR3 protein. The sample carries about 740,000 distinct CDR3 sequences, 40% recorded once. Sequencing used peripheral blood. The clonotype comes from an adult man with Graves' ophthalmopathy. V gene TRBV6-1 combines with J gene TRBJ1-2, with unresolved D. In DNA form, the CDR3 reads TGTGCCAGCCGTGTCGTCCCAAGTGGCTACACCTTC. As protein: CASRVVPSGYTF.